These 22 T cell receptor beta chains came from one sample sequenced in a study of beta chain features in type 1 diabetes. TCRB transcripts that were expressed got sequenced, as all of the isolated RNA had been reverse transcribed. Some clones are missing from TCRdb's copy, which holds only in-frame ones; the method was immunoSEQ multiplex PCR. The sample comprises about 930,000 clones, 17% of which are singletons, and roughly 0.025% rests with the top ten. The specimen sequenced was naive CD4+ T cells from blood. These TCRs come from a woman aged 18-29 years in good health.

V is TRBV6-5 and J is TRBJ2-7; 10 positions match TRBD1. This CDR3 has 14 amino acids. The junction had 6 bases not matched to a gene; V was cut back by 4 bases and J by 6 bases. Per the germline V gene, CDR1 is MNHEY and CDR2 is SVGAGI. The CDR3 sequence: CASSFDRGRSEQYF. The CDR3 DNA follows: TGTGCCAGCAGTTTCGACAGGGGGCGAAGCGAGCAGTACTTC.

There are a few counts of this clone. The chain carries TRBV2 and TRBJ2-7; 14 bases are shared with TRBD2. Germline CDR1 and CDR2: SNHLY and FYNNEI. The CDR3 extends over 16 amino acids. V shed 2 bases and J 6 bases; nucleotides not matched to a gene: 6. The CDR3 spells CASSELGTSGSSEQYF. In DNA form, the CDR3 reads TGTGCCAGCAGTGAACTTGGGACTAGCGGGAGCTCCGAGCAGTACTTC.

The V gene is TRBV29-1, the J gene TRBJ1-4; D not resolved. This CDR3 is built from 14 residues. Germline V gene lookup returns CDR1 SQVTM and CDR2 ANQGSEA. Trimming took 4 bases from V and 8 from J, leaving 17 bases between them. The CDR3 DNA reads as TGCAGCGTTGGGCACGGGCGTCAGAGGGAAAAACTGTTTTTT. It specifies CSVGHGRQREKLFF.

This clone was detected only a few times. Other DNA sequences in the sample encode the same CDR3. The chain has TRBV5-1 and TRBJ2-5, with D uncertain. V lost 0 bases, J lost 2 bases, and 5 bases lay in between. The CDR3 contains 13 residues. Germline V gives CDR1 SGHRS, CDR2 YFSETQ. CDR3 residues: CASSLGTQETQYF. CDR3 coding DNA: TGCGCCAGCAGCTTGGGGACGCAAGAGACCCAGTACTTC.

In this sample, this clone turned up a few times. The CDR3: CASNSKVSHFGSFF. The CDR3 coding sequence is TGCGCCAGCAACTCCAAGGTCTCCCATTTCGGGTCTTTCTTT. The chain couples TRBV4-1 to TRBJ1-1, with D hard to call. The germline V gene encodes CDR1 MGHRA and CDR2 YSYEKL. CDR3 length: 14 amino acids. The V gene lost 7 bases and the J gene lost 12 bases, with 24 bases spanning the gap.

The gene calls are TRBV4-3 and TRBJ2-3; 8 bases are a match to TRBD1. The J segment lost 1 base and the V segment lost 3 bases, leaving 3 bases of the junction unmatched. The CDR3 is made up of 15 amino acids. Germline V gene data show CDR1 as LGHNA and CDR2 as YSLEER. The CDR3 DNA is TGCGCCAGCAGCCAGGCGGGACAGGGCACAGATACGCAGTATTTT. It is translated as CASSQAGQGTDTQYF.

This clone appeared once. The chain employs TRBV28 and TRBJ2-7; D not certain. The CDR3 has 13 amino acids. With 6 bases removed from V and 4 bases from J, the gap between germline ends came to 13 bases. Germline V gives CDR1 MDHEN, CDR2 SYDVKM. The CDR3 sequence: CASSPSSPYEQYF. The CDR3 DNA reads TGTGCCAGCAGCCCTTCAAGTCCTTACGAGCAGTACTTC.

V and J are TRBV5-1 and TRBJ2-3, with a tentative D call TRBD2 (6 bases). V lost 7 bases and J 2 bases, leaving 17 bases between the germline ends. This CDR3 is built from 15 residues. CDR1 SGHRS and CDR2 YFSETQ come from the germline V gene. Here the CDR3 DNA reads TGCGCCAGCGCCTCGGCGGGACGTTCCACAGATACGCAGTATTTT. It encodes CASASAGRSTDTQYF.

There are a few counts of this clone. This same CDR3 is encoded by further DNA sequences in the sample. V and J are TRBV7-2 and TRBJ2-3; no clear D. V lost 3 bases to trimming and J lost 3 bases, with 7 bases between them. Germline CDR1 reads SGHTA; CDR2 reads FQGNSA. The CDR3 length is 13 residues. This chain's CDR3 is CASSFQGTDTQYF. CDR3 DNA sequence: TGTGCCAGCAGCTTTCAAGGGACAGATACGCAGTATTTT.

The chain carries TRBV18 and TRBJ2-7, with D possibly matching TRBD2 (5 bases). The CDR3 is 14 residues long. The ends were cut back, 5 bases at V and 3 bases at J, with 14 bases in the middle. CDR1 is KGHSH, CDR2 LQKENI, per germline. The chain's CDR3 is CASSSTGVSYEQYF. DNA for the CDR3: TGTGCCAGCTCATCCACCGGGGTTAGCTACGAGCAGTACTTC.

On this clone itself: The sample carries other DNA sequences with the same CDR3. The V call is TRBV6-6, the J call TRBJ2-1, with 7 bases lining up with TRBD2. Germline trimming cut 6 bases from V and 2 bases from J; bases unmatched to any gene: 4. Germline lookup yields CDR1 MNHNY and CDR2 SVGAGI (reference sequence). The CDR3 totals 14 residues. The CDR3 spells CASSYSGPYNEQFF. The CDR3 DNA reads TGTGCCAGCAGCTATAGCGGGCCCTACAATGAGCAGTTCTTC.

This clone was picked up a small number of times. The chain combines TRBV29-1 with TRBJ2-7; TRBD1 aligns across 10 bases. CDR3 length: 14 residues. Trimming at V came to 4 bases and at J to 1 base, leaving 4 bases not matched to a gene. CDR1 and CDR2 from the germline V gene are SQVTM and ANQGSEA. The CDR3 DNA is TGCAGCGTTGCTGGACAGGGGGTATCCTACGAGCAGTACTTC. Its protein product is CSVAGQGVSYEQYF.

This clone was seen a few times. CDR3 bases: TGTGCCAGCAGTCCAAGGGACGGACCTTGGGAGACCCAGTACTTC. As protein: CASSPRDGPWETQYF. The chain joins TRBV6-6 to TRBJ2-5; D possibly matches TRBD1 or TRBD2 (5 bases each). V was cut by 5 bases and J by 5 bases, with 18 bases left in between. CDR1 and CDR2 (germline): MNHNY, SVGAGI (reference sequence). This CDR3 has 15 amino acids.

This clone was found a few times. The chain carries TRBV7-8 and TRBJ2-7; 12 nucleotides agree with TRBD2. This CDR3 is 16 amino acids long. V was pared by 5 bases and J by 4 bases, with 9 bases of the junction left unmatched. The germline V gene has CDR1 SGHVS and CDR2 FQNEAQ. The CDR3 coding sequence is TGTGCCAGCAGCCCCGGCGGACTAGCGGGACTGTACGAGCAGTACTTC. This translates into CASSPGGLAGLYEQYF.

A few counts support this clone. The chain carries TRBV18 and TRBJ2-2, with D possibly being TRBD1 (6 bases). The CDR3 has 18 residues. The germline V and J ends were trimmed by 5 bases and 0 bases, with 19 bases remaining between them. The germline gives CDR1 KGHSH, CDR2 LQKENI. This CDR3 is CASSEQGSYTANTGELFF. CDR3 nucleotides: TGTGCCAGCTCAGAACAGGGTTCGTACACGGCGAACACCGGGGAGCTGTTTTTT. The variable domain in full, with the rest retrieved from reference TRBV18 and TRBJ2-2, is NAGVMQNPRHLVRRRGQEARLRCSPMKGHSHVYWYRQLPEEGLKFMVYLQKENIIDESGMPKERFSAEFPKEGPSILRIQQVVRGDSAAYFCASSEQGSYTANTGELFFGEGSRLTVL.

The chain employs TRBV7-9 and TRBJ2-1; 12 nucleotides agree with TRBD2. Germline CDR1 and CDR2: SEHNR and FQNEAQ (reference sequence). V was clipped by 4 bases and J by 9 bases; unmatched bases: 7. The CDR3 length is 15 residues. This CDR3 reads CASSWASGRAPEQFF. The CDR3 nucleotides read TGTGCCAGCAGCTGGGCTAGCGGGAGGGCCCCTGAGCAGTTCTTC.

The J gene is TRBJ2-3, the V gene TRBV7-9; either TRBD1 or TRBD2 may fit D (5 bases each). V lost 0 bases and J 2 bases, leaving 9 bases between the germline ends. Germline loops: CDR1 SEHNR, CDR2 FQNEAQ (reference sequence). CDR3 length: 15 amino acids. The DNA of the CDR3 is TGTGCCAGCAGCTTAGCCGGGGCCGTCACAGATACGCAGTATTTT. This sequence encodes CASSLAGAVTDTQYF.

The genes are TRBV7-8 and TRBJ2-1; 13 nucleotides agree with TRBD2. Germline CDR1 is SGHVS and CDR2 is FQNEAQ. CDR3 length: 13 residues. Losses at the gene ends were 4 bases for V and 15 bases for J; bases not matched to a gene: 6. The CDR3 region is CASSSELAGGRFF. The CDR3 nucleotides read TGTGCCAGCAGCTCCGAACTAGCGGGAGGGAGGTTCTTC.

This clone was counted only a few times. V usage is TRBV28 and J usage is TRBJ2-7, with 8 bases that match TRBD2. This CDR3 region has 15 residues. J was trimmed by 2 bases and V by 4 bases; bases with no gene match: 7. Germline V gives CDR1 MDHEN, CDR2 SYDVKM. This CDR3 is CASSSAGTSTYEQYF. The CDR3 DNA sequence: TGTGCCAGCAGTTCCGCCGGGACTAGTACCTACGAGCAGTACTTC.

The V call is TRBV25-1, the J call TRBJ2-2; 8 nucleotides agree with TRBD2. The CDR3 covers 17 residues. In germline, CDR1 is MGHDK, CDR2 SYGVNS. V shed 1 base and J 5 bases; nucleotides not matched to a gene: 9. DNA for the CDR3: TGTGCCAGCAGTGAATTATCCGGGAGGGCCGGGACCGGGGAGCTGTTTTTT. Amino acids: CASSELSGRAGTGELFF.

This chain links TRBV2 with TRBJ2-1, with 9 bases that match TRBD2. V dropped 8 bases and J dropped 7; count of bases not matched to a gene: 6. The CDR3 has 13 residues. Germline values: CDR1 SNHLY, CDR2 FYNNEI. The CDR3 nucleotides read TGTGCCAGCGGCGGGACTAGCCGTAATGAGCAGTTCTTC. This sequence encodes CASGGTSRNEQFF.

The V gene is TRBV5-1, the J gene TRBJ2-3, with a weak D call TRBD2 (5 bases). The V gene's germline CDR1 is SGHRS and CDR2 YFSETQ. This CDR3 region has 12 residues. The germline V and J ends were trimmed by 5 bases and 4 bases, with 8 bases remaining between them. CDR3 nucleotide sequence: TGCGCCAGCAGACCGGGATCAGATACGCAGTATTTT. Its translation is CASRPGSDTQYF.